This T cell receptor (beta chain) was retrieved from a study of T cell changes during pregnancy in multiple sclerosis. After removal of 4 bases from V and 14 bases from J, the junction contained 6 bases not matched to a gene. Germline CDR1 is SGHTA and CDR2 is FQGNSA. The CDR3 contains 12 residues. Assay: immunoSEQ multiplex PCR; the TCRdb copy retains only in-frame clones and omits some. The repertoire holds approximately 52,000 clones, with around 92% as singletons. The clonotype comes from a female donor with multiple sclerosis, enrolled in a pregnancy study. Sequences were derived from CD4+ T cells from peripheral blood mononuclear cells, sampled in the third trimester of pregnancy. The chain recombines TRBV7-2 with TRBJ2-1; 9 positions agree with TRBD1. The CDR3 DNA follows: TGTGCCAGCAGCTCCCCCGACAGGGGGAAGTTCTTC. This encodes CASSSPDRGKFF.